This T cell receptor beta chain appears in the sequencing data of a study of cytomegalovirus exposure and HLA in healthy donors (dated by TCRdb to 2016 to 2017). At the level of the whole study: In an earlier analysis of 450 to 750 of the donors, approximately 300 Gb of sequence data and 120 million or so unique TCR beta sequences from 150 million to 200 million T cells were reported. Roughly five DR-DQ haplotypes were handled as single units for association and clustering because linkage in the cohort was strong. On average, around 240,000 unique TCR beta nucleotide sequences were sequenced per donor among about 400 genotyped donors of the cohort, with around 19% of those sequences being non-productive. Donor age, sex, ethnicity and CMV serostatus were compiled together with the repertoire data. The later analysis used no new phenotypic data to find candidate immune exposures, relying instead on TCR beta sequences and their occurrence across donors. The study aimed to test whether signatures of past pathogen exposure could be identified by cataloging public T cell receptors. Class I and class II HLA loci were covered by the typing at four-digit resolution. A later analysis re-examined previously published TCR beta repertoires from more than 550 donors and added high-resolution HLA genotyping to investigate patterns of TCR occurrence. In addition to the first cohort of 666 subjects, a separate validation cohort of about 120 different subjects was used. An early release covering around 630 HLA-typed donors comprised around 300 gigabases of sequencing data and some 79 million unique TCR sequences. In an earlier analysis of over 550 of the donors, high-throughput TCR beta sequencing was used to judge whether each TCR beta V gene segment behaved as functional or pseudogenic. Of the roughly 400 genotyped donors, approximately 80% were placed in the genetic ancestry cluster associated with self-reported Caucasian donors. To predict cytomegalovirus infection status, the study brought together high-throughput TCR immunosequencing, statistical association of individual TCRs with disease status, and machine learning. All discovery cohort repertoires had been generated using a single sequencing platform. The number of donors typed differed by locus, with about 629-630 for A, B, C, DRB1 and DQB1, around 560 for DQA1, about 610 for DPA1, and over 400 for DPB1. The study used immunosequencing to profile the T cell repertoires of about 670 subjects and linked those repertoires to cytomegalovirus serostatus. A later genetic analysis used genome-wide SNP genotypes for about three fifths of the roughly 700 donors, treating that subset as a discovery cohort. What the work shows at the level of the full study, not this receptor alone: A later genetic analysis associated a missense DCLRE1C variant with V-gene and J-gene trimming of TCR beta chains, and an independent cohort replicated the association. According to a later analysis, most CMV-associated TCR beta chains appeared to be HLA-restricted, and the HLA associations seemed to be driven largely by CMV exposure. In an earlier analysis of 587 of the donors, most TCR beta V segments appeared in productive rearrangements about 87% or about 30% of the time, broadly matching IMGT annotations. A later analysis found that HLA-associated TCR beta chains were more clonally expanded and had lower generation probabilities than equally common non-associated chains. A cluster of highly shared sequence variants was judged likely to represent a technical artifact of the sequencing pipeline. Strong co-occurrence of HLA alleles, especially DR and DQ, made assigning TCR associations to individual alleles difficult. While some public TCRs were present in many individuals, most TCR sequences turned up only very rarely across donors. Roughly uniform sequencing depth across donors was assumed in presence/absence analyses, although this assumption may not hold. In vitro tests confirmed that a few of the cytomegalovirus-associated TCR beta chains recognize cytomegalovirus antigens. It was suggested by the authors that the approach could potentially be generalized to other disease states and immunological phenotypes. A later analysis associated 16,951 TCR beta sequences with specific HLA alleles at a false discovery rate of 0.05. Over 15 rarely observed V segments, including chromosome 9 orphons, were excluded from the earlier analysis of 550 to 700 of the donors because counts were too low. Correlated functional status among segregating V segments might be attributable to linkage disequilibrium, but an unknown experimental factor could not be ruled out. A further reported finding was that TCR beta sequences accurately predicted the HLA-A and HLA-B alleles for most subjects in the first cohort. In this cohort, only TCR beta chains were sequenced, and detectable features were limited by the absence of alpha or paired-chain data. In a later genetic analysis, fewer N-insertions in productive TCRs were reported among donors in an Asian-associated ancestry cluster than the approximately 670-donor mean. In a later analysis, the rate of TCR association differed among HLA loci, with DRB1 alleles having the most associated TCRs and HLA-C alleles having the fewest. Several of the top co-occurrence clusters appeared to be linked to parvovirus B19, influenza, CMV and Epstein-Barr virus, according to a later analysis. Immune exposure information for the cohort was limited to CMV serostatus. Cytomegalovirus status was reported to be diagnosed by the classifier with high specificity and sensitivity in both the original and validation cohorts. Because HLA typing was unavailable for some donors at each locus, only the typed subset was used in association tests. In the study, roughly 160 TCR beta chains were listed as associated with cytomegalovirus.

About this clone itself: The antigen this receptor binds is unknown. No qualities accompany the bases; no much larger clone lies one base away.

To prepare the library, the immunoSEQ multiplex PCR assay was applied. For the multiplex PCR, a mixture combining 60 forward primers for TCR Vbeta segments and 13 reverse primers for TCR Jbeta segments was used. The CDR3 region of rearranged TCR beta genes was amplified from genomic DNA with a multiplex PCR assay. On the Illumina HiSeq System, the amplified TCR beta libraries were sequenced as 87-base-pair reads. The study's own analysis went as follows. A later analysis counted 75 million to 100 million unique TCR beta chains across the 650 to 700 repertoires, and roughly 11 million of these chains were shared by at least two donors. A nearest-neighbor algorithm error-corrected the raw reads and collapsed the reads into unique sequences, merging closely related sequences to remove PCR and sequencing errors. To assign V, D and J gene segments, CDR3 sequences were aligned to IMGT reference sequences. For a sequence to be retained, a match of at least six nucleotides was required to both a V gene segment and a J gene segment. Rearrangements were classified as productive when the CDR3 lacked stop codons and remained in frame with V and J, and all other rearrangements were classified as non-productive. CDR3 was defined according to IMGT convention as the region running from the second conserved V-encoded cysteine to the conserved J-encoded phenylalanine. The earlier analysis of roughly 590 of the donors excluded any sequence lacking an unambiguous match to a single V gene segment. An earlier analysis of fewer than 650 of the donors classified V segments as functional when productive rearrangements were above 56.7% and as segregating when the standard deviation between donors was above 5%. A statistical classification framework was built to diagnose cytomegalovirus status from the catalog of TCR beta chain sequences. A later analysis assigned V and J genes by comparing TCR nucleotide sequences with IMGT/GENE-DB human TR gene sequences. Using the TCRdist pipeline, a later analysis assigned CDR3 sequences along with most-parsimonious VDJ recombination scenarios. In a later analysis, each TCR beta chain was defined by its CDR3 amino acid sequence together with its V-gene family, and reads without a unique V-gene family were excluded. As a way to deal with suspected cross-contamination and a sequencing artifact, a later analysis dropped 500 to 700 nucleotide sequences that were highly shared and had low generation probability. A later analysis calculated a clonal expansion index for each public chain from normalized within-repertoire ranks of inferred template counts. Generation probabilities in a later analysis came from a VDJ recombination model fitted to out-of-frame rearrangements, and those results were checked against IGoR. Hypergeometric tests were used in a later analysis to score TCR-TCR, TCR-HLA and TCR-CMV co-occurrence, with a repertoire-size bias correction applied to the TCR pairs. A later analysis estimated false discovery rates by permuting HLA or CMV assignments 20 times. In a later analysis, co-occurring TCRs were grouped using DBSCAN, and TCRdist sequence similarity was added for clustering within HLA-allele-positive subsets. Repertoires with fewer than 30,000 or more than 120,000 public chains were left out of co-occurrence clustering, as were roughly five repertoires with anomalous nucleotide sharing. The table was pulled from immuneACCESS by TCRdb, which kept in-frame rearrangements only. Such tables lose some clones; where checked, under half of the loss comes from unresolved V genes, and the rest has no known cause. Clonal size and the V and J genes are those of that table, whereas D and trimming came from the DNA. This sample comprises approximately 180,000 clones, 75% to 85% of them detected only once. The ten largest clones represent approximately 13% of the sample.

In total, 600 or so healthy bone marrow donors made up the cohort. All cohort members were sampled while nominally healthy, although unrecorded immune exposures were likely present. The donor was CMV seropositive and was included in the group of 250 to 350 seropositive cohort members. A peripheral blood sample was provided by each donor, and peripheral blood mononuclear cells were used for TCR beta sequencing. Genomic DNA extraction from the blood cell samples was performed with the Qiagen DNeasy Blood Extraction Kit. Sequencing was performed on PBMCs. The receptor was derived from a woman in her fifties or sixties in good health and CMV-seropositive.

The DNA sequence follows: TGTGCCAGCTCACCATCCCCGGACAGGGCGGCTACTAACTATGGCTACACCTTC. Translated, it gives CASSPSPDRAATNYGYTF. The chain is assembled from TRBV18 and TRBJ1-2; 8 of the junction bases match TRBD1. V lost 2 bases and J lost 0 bases, and the count of bases not matched to a germline gene is 11. Sequences KGHSH (CDR1) and LQKENI (CDR2) are obtained from the germline V gene. The CDR3 has 18 amino acids, counting the end cysteine and phenylalanine. The read is trimmed to its CDR3 DNA, 54 bases read in frame from base 1.